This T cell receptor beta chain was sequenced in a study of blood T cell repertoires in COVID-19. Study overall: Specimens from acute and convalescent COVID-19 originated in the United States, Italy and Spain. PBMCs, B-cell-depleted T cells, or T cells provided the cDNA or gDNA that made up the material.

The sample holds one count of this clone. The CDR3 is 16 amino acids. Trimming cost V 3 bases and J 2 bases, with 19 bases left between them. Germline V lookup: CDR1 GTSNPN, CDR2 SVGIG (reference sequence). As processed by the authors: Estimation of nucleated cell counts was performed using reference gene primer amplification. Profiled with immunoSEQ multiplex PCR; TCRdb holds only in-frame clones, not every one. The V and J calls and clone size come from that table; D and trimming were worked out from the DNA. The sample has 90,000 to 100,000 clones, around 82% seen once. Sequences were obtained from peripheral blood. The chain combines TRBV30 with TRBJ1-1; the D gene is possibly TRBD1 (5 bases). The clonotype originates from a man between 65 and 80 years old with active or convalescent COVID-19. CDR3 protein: CAWRPDHGGFNTEAFF. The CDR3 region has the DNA TGTGCCTGGAGACCGGACCACGGGGGGTTCAACACTGAAGCTTTCTTT.